The 21 T cell receptor beta chains given below trace back to one sample, sequenced in a study of blood T cell repertoires in COVID-19. TCRdb's copy holds only in-frame clones and misses some; the assay was immunoSEQ multiplex PCR. The sample lists roughly 300,000 clones; approximately 82% were seen once. Sequencing was performed on peripheral blood. The receptors shown here come from a woman aged 45 to 65 with acute or convalescent COVID-19.

The chain links TRBV30 to TRBJ2-1, with 7 bases identical to TRBD2. The CDR3 is made up of 12 amino acids. J gave up 3 bases and V 5 bases, and 1 base lay outside the gene matches. Germline CDR1 and CDR2: GTSNPN and SVGIG (reference sequence). This CDR3 is CAWGGDYNEQFF. The CDR3 DNA reads as TGTGCCTGGGGGGGGGACTACAATGAGCAGTTCTTC.

In its sample, this clone was seen many times. The rearrangement links TRBV6-2 or TRBV6-3 to TRBJ1-2, with 7 bases fitting TRBD1. This CDR3 contains 13 residues. J was trimmed by 3 bases and V by 5 bases; bases with no gene match: 3. CDR1 is MNHEY and CDR2 is SVGEGT in the germline V gene. CDR3 amino acids: CASSDDRDYGYTF. The DNA for the CDR3 is TGTGCCAGCAGTGATGACAGGGACTATGGCTACACCTTC.

This chain links TRBV7-2 with TRBJ2-1, with D perhaps matching TRBD1 (6 bases). From germline, CDR1 is SGHTA and CDR2 FQGNSA. V was pared by 6 bases and J by 2 bases, with 14 bases between. The CDR3 loop spans 15 amino acids. The CDR3 loop is CASSQQGDPYNEQFF. As DNA, the CDR3 is TGTGCCAGCAGTCAACAGGGCGACCCCTACAATGAGCAGTTCTTC.

V usage is TRBV6-1 and J usage is TRBJ2-5; maybe TRBD1 (5 bases). In germline, CDR1 is MNHNS, CDR2 SASEGT. V lost 2 bases, J lost 5 bases, and 12 bases lay in between. This CDR3 comprises 14 residues. The DNA for the CDR3 is TGTGCCAGCAGTGAATACGTAGGGGCGGAGACCCAGTACTTC. It encodes CASSEYVGAETQYF.

The chain has TRBV28 and TRBJ2-7; D unclear. Trimming pared 2 bases from V and 3 bases from J, leaving 8 bases between. Germline V CDR1 and CDR2: MDHEN, SYDVKM. The CDR3 consists of 13 residues. Here the CDR3 reads CASSLQSDYEQYF. CDR3 sequence (DNA): TGTGCCAGCAGTTTACAGTCAGACTACGAGCAGTACTTC.

The CDR3 DNA reads as TGTGCCAGCATCCCGGGGAGGGATCGCTATGGCTACACCTTC. It is translated as CASIPGRDRYGYTF. V gene TRBV6-1 combines with J gene TRBJ1-2; D remains unclear. V lost 7 bases, J lost 4 bases, and 16 bases lay in between. This CDR3 has 14 amino acids. CDR1 is MNHNS, CDR2 SASEGT, per germline.

The chain has TRBV29-1 and TRBJ1-2, with 8 positions matching TRBD1. V dropped 1 base and J dropped 8; count of bases not matched to a gene: 3. The CDR3 is 12 residues long. Per germline, CDR1 SQVTM and CDR2 ANQGSEA. CDR3 sequence: CSVEGTGRGYTF. The CDR3, as DNA: TGCAGCGTTGAAGGGACAGGGCGCGGCTACACCTTC.

The chain uses TRBV9 and TRBJ2-1; 7 nucleotides match TRBD1. Trimming removed 3 bases from V and 0 bases from J; junction bases left unmatched: 24. This CDR3 has 22 amino acids. CDR1 and CDR2 from the germline V gene are SGDLS and YYNGEE. The DNA of the CDR3 is TGTGCCAGCAGCGAGGGGGCGAGCGGCGTTCTAAATATCCTAAGCTCCTACAATGAGCAGTTCTTC. It is translated as CASSEGASGVLNILSSYNEQFF.

The chain links TRBV19 to TRBJ2-5; perhaps TRBD2 as D (5 bases). The CDR3 extends over 16 amino acids. V was trimmed by 3 bases and J by 0 bases, leaving 14 bases between them. Germline CDR1 reads LNHDA; CDR2 reads SQIVND (reference sequence). The DNA for the CDR3 is TGTGCCAGTAGTATGCGGTCGACTACGTACCAAGAGACCCAGTACTTC. Its protein is CASSMRSTTYQETQYF.

The chain carries TRBV7-2 and TRBJ2-1; no firm D call. Trimming stripped 4 bases from V and 3 bases from J, with 16 bases between. CDR1 SGHTA and CDR2 FQGNSA come from the germline V gene. The CDR3 runs 16 residues. CDR3 protein: CASSSLGTAGYNEQFF. The CDR3 nucleotides are TGTGCCAGCAGCTCCCTAGGCACCGCCGGCTACAATGAGCAGTTCTTC.

The chain couples TRBV7-3 to TRBJ2-7; the match to TRBD2 covers 7 bases. This CDR3 has 14 residues. The germline V gene encodes CDR1 SGHTA and CDR2 FQGTGA. V was clipped by 1 base and J by 3 bases; unmatched bases: 3. The CDR3 spells CASSLMAGDYEQYF. DNA of the CDR3: TGTGCCAGCAGCTTAATGGCGGGAGACTACGAGCAGTACTTC.

This clone was counted a few times. CDR3 in amino acids: CASSQDFGRGRLGIYEQYF. CDR3 nucleotides: TGCGCCAGCAGCCAAGATTTTGGCAGGGGGCGCCTAGGGATCTACGAGCAGTACTTC. The chain is built from TRBV4-3 and TRBJ2-7, with TRBD1 matching over 8 bases. Looked up from germline, CDR1 is LGHNA and CDR2 is YSLEER. The CDR3 is made up of 19 amino acids. V trimming: 0 bases; J trimming: 3 bases; junction bases outside the gene matches: 16.

CDR3 sequence reads: CASSYSAPGGGYTF. The CDR3 nucleotides read TGTGCCAGCAGTTACTCGGCCCCTGGAGGAGGCTACACCTTC. V gene TRBV6-5 combines with J gene TRBJ1-2, with D unclear. Trimming pared 0 bases from V and 8 bases from J, leaving 13 bases between. The germline V gene encodes CDR1 MNHEY and CDR2 SVGAGI. CDR3 length: 14 amino acids.

The rearrangement joins TRBV2 to TRBJ2-5; a possible D gene is TRBD1 (5 bases). The germline V gene encodes CDR1 SNHLY and CDR2 FYNNEI. The length of the CDR3 is 13 residues. V lost 4 bases, J lost 7 bases, and 13 bases lay in between. The CDR3 region is CASSGGRAGTQYF. The CDR3 DNA reads as TGTGCCAGCAGTGGGGGCAGGGCCGGGACCCAGTACTTC.

The chain joins TRBV24-1 to TRBJ2-6; the match to TRBD1 covers 9 bases. The germline V gene has CDR1 KGHDR and CDR2 SFDVKD. The CDR3 contains 18 residues. The V and J ends lost 0 bases and 0 bases, in that order; junction bases with no gene match: 2. The CDR3 DNA follows: TGTGCCACCAGTGATTTGGGACAGGGGACCTCTGGGGCCAACGTCCTGACTTTC. Encoded protein: CATSDLGQGTSGANVLTF.

The V gene is TRBV24-1, the J gene TRBJ2-5, with 9 bases that match TRBD1. This CDR3 comprises 15 residues. Germline V gene sequence: CDR1 KGHDR, CDR2 SFDVKD. The V and J ends lost 0 bases and 4 bases, in that order; junction bases with no gene match: 2. CDR3 DNA: TGTGCCACCAGTGATTTGAAGACAGGGGGAGAGACCCAGTACTTC. Translated: CATSDLKTGGETQYF.

The CDR3 sequence: CASSGGGQATGELFF. CDR3 nucleotides: TGTGCCAGCAGCGGAGGGGGACAGGCCACCGGGGAGCTGTTTTTT. The chain carries TRBV9 and TRBJ2-2, with 8 nucleotides matching TRBD1. Per the germline V gene, CDR1 is SGDLS and CDR2 is YYNGEE. The CDR3 spans 15 residues. With V trimmed by 3 bases and J by 4 bases, 5 bases remained unmatched.

This chain uses TRBV6-6 with TRBJ2-3, with D tentatively TRBD1 (6 bases). CDR1 MNHNY and CDR2 SVGAGI come from the germline V gene (reference sequence). The V end lost 4 bases, the J end lost 3 bases, and 11 bases lay between the germline ends. CDR3 length equals 14 residues. The CDR3: CASSFPGTTDTQYF. As DNA, the CDR3 is TGTGCCAGCAGTTTCCCCGGGACAACAGATACGCAGTATTTT.

In nucleotides, the CDR3 is TGTGCCAGTAGTACTCTTCTTACAGGGTACACCGGGGAGCTGTTTTTT. Its protein is CASSTLLTGYTGELFF. The genes are TRBV19 and TRBJ2-2, with TRBD1 as a possible D gene (6 bases). V dropped 4 bases and J dropped 3 bases, with 15 bases sitting between them. There are 16 residues in the CDR3. CDR1 LNHDA and CDR2 SQIVND come from the germline V gene (reference sequence). Full variable domain (rest looked up from reference TRBV19 and TRBJ2-2): DGGITQSPKYLFRKEGQNVTLSCEQNLNHDAMYWYRQDPGQGLRLIYYSQIVNDFQKGDIAEGYSVSREKKESFPLTVTSAQKNPTAFYLCASSTLLTGYTGELFFGEGSRLTVL.

This clone was detected only a few times. The CDR3 DNA reads TGTGCCAGCAGTTACGTGCCAGGGGTCACTGAAGCTTTCTTT. Translating it yields CASSYVPGVTEAFF. J is TRBJ1-1 and V is TRBV6-5, with D possibly matching TRBD1 (6 bases). The CDR3 runs to 14 residues. CDR1 is MNHEY, CDR2 SVGAGI, per germline. Trimming shortened V by 2 bases and J by 4 bases, and 11 bases separated the two germline ends.

The rearrangement links TRBV9 to TRBJ2-1; 7 nucleotides line up with TRBD2. Per the germline V gene, CDR1 is SGDLS and CDR2 is YYNGEE. The CDR3 runs 15 residues. V lost 0 bases and J lost 6; bases outside the gene matches: 6. The CDR3 DNA reads as TGTGCCAGCAGCGTAGTGGGAGGGCCTAGCAATGAGCAGTTCTTC. Protein sequence: CASSVVGGPSNEQFF.